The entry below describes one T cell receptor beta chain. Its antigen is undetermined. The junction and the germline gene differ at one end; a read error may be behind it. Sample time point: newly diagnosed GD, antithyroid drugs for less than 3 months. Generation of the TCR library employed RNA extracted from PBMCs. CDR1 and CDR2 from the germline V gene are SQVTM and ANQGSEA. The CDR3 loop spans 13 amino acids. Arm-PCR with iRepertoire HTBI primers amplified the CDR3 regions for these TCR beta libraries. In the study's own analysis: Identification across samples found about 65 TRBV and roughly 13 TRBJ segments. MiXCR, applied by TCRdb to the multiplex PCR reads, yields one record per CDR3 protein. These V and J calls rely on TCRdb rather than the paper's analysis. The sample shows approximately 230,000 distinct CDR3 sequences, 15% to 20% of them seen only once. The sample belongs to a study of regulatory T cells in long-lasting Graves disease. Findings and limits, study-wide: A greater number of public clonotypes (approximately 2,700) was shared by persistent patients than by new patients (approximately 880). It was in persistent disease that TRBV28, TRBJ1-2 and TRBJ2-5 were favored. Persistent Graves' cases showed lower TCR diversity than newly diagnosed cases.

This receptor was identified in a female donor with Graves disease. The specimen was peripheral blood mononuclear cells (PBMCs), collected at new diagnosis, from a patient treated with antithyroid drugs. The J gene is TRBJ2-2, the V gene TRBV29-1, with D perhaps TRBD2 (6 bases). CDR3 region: CSVHLLATGERFF. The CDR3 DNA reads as TGCAGCGTCCACCTACTAGCAACCGGGGAGCGGTTTTTT.